What follows are 15 T cell receptor beta chains derived from one specimen sequenced in a study of cytomegalovirus exposure and HLA in healthy donors. Primers included in the PCR were 60 Vbeta and 13 Jbeta primers. The method was immunoSEQ multiplex PCR; TCRdb's version includes in-frame clones alone and lacks a portion of them. Seen here are 150,000 to 200,000 clones, roughly 79% observed once, and the top ten hold under 15%. Sequencing was performed on PBMCs. The receptor source for this set is a woman in her 50s in good health and CMV-seronegative.

The rearrangement links TRBV7-2 to TRBJ1-1; D ambiguous. CDR1 is SGHTA, CDR2 FQGNSA, per germline. This CDR3 is built from 15 residues. Trimming removed 5 bases at V and 4 bases at J, with 17 bases between. The CDR3 sequence: CASSPTAASGTEAFF. CDR3 DNA: TGTGCCAGCAGCCCTACGGCGGCCAGCGGCACTGAAGCTTTCTTT. The whole variable domain, filled in from reference TRBV7-2 and TRBJ1-1, reads GAGVSQSPSNKVTEKGKDVELRCDPISGHTALYWYRQSLGQGLEFLIYFQGNSAPDKSGLPSDRFSAERTGGSVSTLTIQRTQQEDSAVYLCASSPTAASGTEAFFGQGTRLTVV.

The J gene is TRBJ2-1, the V gene TRBV7-2, with D hard to call. Trimming stripped 4 bases from V and 2 bases from J, with 12 bases between. Per germline, CDR1 SGHTA and CDR2 FQGNSA. The CDR3 is 15 residues long. Here the CDR3 reads CASSSDTYTYNEQFF. The CDR3 coding sequence is TGTGCCAGCAGCTCCGACACTTACACCTACAATGAGCAGTTCTTC.

This chain connects TRBV7-2 to TRBJ2-1; 10 nucleotides line up with TRBD2. The germline V gene has CDR1 SGHTA and CDR2 FQGNSA. The CDR3 extends over 18 amino acids. V was clipped by 2 bases and J by 5 bases; unmatched bases: 12. CDR3 bases: TGTGCCAGCAGCTTAACCCGTGGGGCTAGCGGGGGTCACAATGAGCAGTTCTTC. Protein: CASSLTRGASGGHNEQFF.

The V gene is TRBV6-5, the J gene TRBJ2-7; possible D gene TRBD2, 5 bases. The CDR3 runs 14 residues. Germline lookup yields CDR1 MNHEY and CDR2 SVGAGI. The V end was cut by 4 bases, the J end by 1 base, with 11 bases between. DNA of the CDR3: TGTGCCAGCAGTTCCGGACTCCTGTCCTACGAGCAGTACTTC. It encodes CASSSGLLSYEQYF.

The chain combines TRBV23-1 with TRBJ1-4, with 8 bases matching TRBD1. TRBV23-1 belongs to the ORF category, with a function that is uncertain. J was trimmed by 3 bases and V by 10 bases; bases with no gene match: 19. This CDR3 has 18 residues. CDR3 in amino acids: CATKLGRGHLTSNEKLFF. CDR3 bases: TGCGCCACTAAGTTGGGCAGGGGGCACCTTACTTCTAATGAAAAACTGTTTTTT.

The V call is TRBV7-2, the J call TRBJ2-7, with 7 positions matching TRBD1. Germline CDR1 reads SGHTA; CDR2 reads FQGNSA. CDR3 size: 12 residues. Trimming took 6 bases from V and 2 from J; bases not matched to a gene: 1. CDR3: CASSTGAYEQYF. In nucleotides, the CDR3 is TGTGCCAGCAGTACAGGGGCCTACGAGCAGTACTTC.

The chain uses TRBV19 and TRBJ1-5, with 7 bases that match TRBD1. V trimming: 6 bases; J trimming: 6 bases; junction bases outside the gene matches: 8. The germline V gene encodes CDR1 LNHDA and CDR2 SQIVND (reference sequence). The CDR3 runs 14 residues. CDR3 amino acids: CASRGRGIGQPQHF. CDR3 sequence (DNA): TGTGCCAGTAGGGGCAGGGGGATCGGTCAGCCCCAGCATTTT.

About this clone: In the same sample, other DNA sequences code for this CDR3. This chain links TRBV15 with TRBJ1-2, with D hard to call. The CDR3 is 15 residues long. Germline V CDR1 and CDR2: LNHNV, YYDKDF (reference sequence). V was trimmed by 1 base and J by 5 bases, leaving 14 bases between them. The CDR3 bases are TGTGCCACCAGCAGAGTCGATCCAGGACTATATGGCTACACCTTC. It encodes CATSRVDPGLYGYTF.

The chain links TRBV4-2 to TRBJ2-1; a weak D match, TRBD2 (7 bases). The V end lost 3 bases, the J end lost 1 base, and 16 bases lay between the germline ends. The CDR3 runs to 17 residues. CDR1 and CDR2 from the germline V gene are LGHNA and YNFKEQ. The DNA of the CDR3 is TGTGCCAGCAGCCATCCCGTAGAGGGGGGGTCCTACAATGAGCAGTTCTTC. It yields the protein CASSHPVEGGSYNEQFF.

V is TRBV29-1 and J is TRBJ2-7; D is uncertain. This CDR3 is built from 11 residues. Trimming removed 2 bases from V and 1 base from J, with 3 bases in between. The germline CDR1 and CDR2 sequences are SQVTM and ANQGSEA. CDR3 nucleotides: TGCAGCGTTGAAATATCCTACGAGCAGTACTTC. This translates into CSVEISYEQYF.

The chain has TRBV15 and TRBJ2-5, with TRBD2 matching 14 bases. The CDR3 length is 21 residues. The V and J ends lost 0 bases and 3 bases, in that order; junction bases with no gene match: 15. Germline V gene sequence: CDR1 LNHNV, CDR2 YYDKDF (reference sequence). The DNA for the CDR3 is TGTGCCACCAGCAGAGATCGGGGGCATTTGGGGACTAGCGGGAGAAAAGAGACCCAGTACTTC. It encodes CATSRDRGHLGTSGRKETQYF.

V usage is TRBV7-9 and J usage is TRBJ1-2; D unresolved. V lost 1 base and J 8 bases, leaving 14 bases between the germline ends. The CDR3 length is 14 residues. Germline V CDR1 and CDR2: SEHNR, FQNEAQ (reference sequence). CDR3: CASSLGTGNIGYTF. CDR3 bases: TGTGCCAGCAGCTTAGGGACCGGGAATATAGGCTACACCTTC.

The chain joins TRBV7-9 to TRBJ1-1, with a possible D match to TRBD1 (6 bases). Per the germline V gene, CDR1 is SEHNR and CDR2 is FQNEAQ (reference sequence). Trimming removed 11 bases at V and 1 base at J, with 14 bases between. CDR3 size: 13 residues. CDR3 DNA: TGTGCCTCGTGGGGGGGGGCGAACACTGAAGCTTTCTTT. This translates into CASWGGANTEAFF.

The V call is TRBV27, the J call TRBJ2-2; 10 nucleotides line up with TRBD1. J gave up 0 bases and V 6 bases, and 7 bases lay outside the gene matches. The CDR3 sequence is 17 residues long. CDR1 and CDR2 from the germline V gene are MNHEY and SMNVEV (reference sequence). CDR3 DNA sequence: TGTGCCAGCAGAGGGACAGGGGCCGACGCGAACACCGGGGAGCTGTTTTTT. As protein: CASRGTGADANTGELFF.

The J gene is TRBJ1-1, the V gene TRBV5-4; 8 bases agree with TRBD1. V shed 4 bases, J shed 4 bases, and the junction held 9 bases outside the gene matches. CDR3 size: 15 residues. From germline, CDR1 is SGHNT and CDR2 YYREEE (reference sequence). The CDR3 loop is CASSGKDRAGTEAFF. CDR3 bases: TGTGCCAGCAGCGGAAAGGACAGGGCCGGCACTGAAGCTTTCTTT.